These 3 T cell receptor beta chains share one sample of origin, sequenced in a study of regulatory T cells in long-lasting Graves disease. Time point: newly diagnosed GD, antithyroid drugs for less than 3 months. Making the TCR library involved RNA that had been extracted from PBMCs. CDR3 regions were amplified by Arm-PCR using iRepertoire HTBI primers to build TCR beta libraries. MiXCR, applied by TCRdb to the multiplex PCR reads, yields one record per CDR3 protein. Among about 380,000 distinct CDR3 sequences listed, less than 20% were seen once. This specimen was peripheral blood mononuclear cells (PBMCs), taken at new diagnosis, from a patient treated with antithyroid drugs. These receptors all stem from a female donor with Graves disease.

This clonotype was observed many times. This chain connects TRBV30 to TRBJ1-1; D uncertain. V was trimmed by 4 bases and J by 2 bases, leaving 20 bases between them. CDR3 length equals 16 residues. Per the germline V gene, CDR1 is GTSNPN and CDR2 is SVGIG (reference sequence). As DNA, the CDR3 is TGTGCCTGGAAACATAAGGGTGGTTACGGCAACACTGAAGCTTTCTTT. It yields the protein CAWKHKGGYGNTEAFF.

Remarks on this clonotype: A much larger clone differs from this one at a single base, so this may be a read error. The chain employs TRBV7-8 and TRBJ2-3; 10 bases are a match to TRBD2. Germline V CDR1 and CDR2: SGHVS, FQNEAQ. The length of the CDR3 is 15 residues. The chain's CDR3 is CACSLTSGRADTQYF. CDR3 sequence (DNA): TGTGCCTGCAGCTTAACAAGCGGGAGGGCAGATACGCAGTATTTT.

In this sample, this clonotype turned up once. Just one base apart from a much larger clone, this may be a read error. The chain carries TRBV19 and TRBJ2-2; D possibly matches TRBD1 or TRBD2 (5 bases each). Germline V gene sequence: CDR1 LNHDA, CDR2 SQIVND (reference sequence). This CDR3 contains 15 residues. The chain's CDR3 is CASSMGRVITGELSF. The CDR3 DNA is TGTGCCAGTAGTATGGGCAGGGTAATCACCGGGGAGCTGTCTTTT.